This TCR beta chain was retrieved from a study of OX40 agonist ivuxolimab in advanced cancers. Study background: Prior checkpoint blockade (anti-PD-1, anti-PD-L1 or anti-CTLA-4) was permitted; approximately 40% had it. Broader study findings: Clonal expansion among partial responders at 0.1-3.0 mg/kg ranked near the lowest. Expanded clones were, on average, more numerous in CD8+ T cells than in CD4+. Undetermined was the antigen specificity of the expanded peripheral T cells.

Trimming took 5 bases from V and 2 from J; bases not matched to a gene: 11. The CDR3 loop spans 16 amino acids. CDR1 SGHAT and CDR2 FQNNGV come from the germline V gene. The repertoire was sequenced with immunoSEQ multiplex PCR; TCRdb's copy has only in-frame clones and lacks some. The table records some 30,000 clones, around nine tenths of them present only once. To note about this clone: Its antigen remains unidentified.

The sequencing used CD4+ or CD8+ T cells sorted from blood, collected in a trial of the OX40 agonist ivuxolimab. This chain connects TRBV11-2 to TRBJ1-2; TRBD1 agrees at 7 bases. This receptor was taken from an adult with an advanced solid tumor such as melanoma, head and neck, liver or kidney cancer. CDR3 DNA: TGTGCCAGCAGCCAGGGGTTGACAGGGAAGAACTATGGCTACACCTTC. Its protein is CASSQGLTGKNYGYTF.